The source of this T cell receptor (beta chain) is a study of PD-1 blockade in classical Hodgkin lymphoma. Germline CDR1 MGHRA, CDR2 YSYEKL. The CDR3 totals 15 residues. Unmatched junction bases numbered 8, after V lost 4 bases and J lost 4 bases. Each and every patient relapsed after autologous stem cell transplantation, and patients got differing brentuximab vedotin exposure. On this clone itself: Its target is not known.

The method was immunoSEQ multiplex PCR; TCRdb's version includes in-frame clones alone and lacks a portion of them. The sample records 84,000 or so clones, 80% to 95% being singletons. Overall study results and limits: Nivolumab starters within 1 year of ASCT were excluded. Relative to healthy donors, newly diagnosed patients reportedly had lower baseline TCR diversity, which was reported as lower still in relapsed/refractory patients. Sources of repertoire differences remain undefined, possibly disease activity or prior therapy. Patients newly diagnosed and complete responders had comparable baseline diversity.

Material: peripheral blood mononuclear cells (PBMCs), obtained before the second cycle of nivolumab. The TCR originated in a human donor with classical Hodgkin lymphoma. V usage is TRBV4-1 and J usage is TRBJ1-2, with 8 bases lining up with TRBD1. The CDR3 coding sequence is TGCGCCAGCAGCCCCCTCGGGACAGGTTCCTATGGCTACACCTTC. This encodes CASSPLGTGSYGYTF.